These 25 T cell receptor beta chains were all obtained from the same sample, sequenced in a study of cytomegalovirus exposure and HLA in healthy donors. Sequenced by immunoSEQ multiplex PCR; TCRdb stores in-frame clones only, minus some. The data hold 200,000 or so clones, with approximately 88% observed a single time. The sequencing sample was made of PBMCs. These receptors all come from a man younger than 35 in good health and CMV-seropositive.

The chain joins TRBV28 to TRBJ2-7, with a tentative D call TRBD2 (5 bases). Germline V gives CDR1 MDHEN, CDR2 SYDVKM. Between the trimmed V and J ends, which lost 7 bases and 3 bases, there was a span of 13 bases. CDR3 length: 13 amino acids. Here the CDR3 reads CASTIRGNYEQYF. The DNA of the CDR3 is TGTGCCAGCACCATCCGGGGAAACTACGAGCAGTACTTC.

This chain links TRBV11-2 with TRBJ2-3, with TRBD2 matching 10 bases. The trim removed 1 base at V and 5 bases at J, leaving 3 bases unmatched. Germline V gene lookup returns CDR1 SGHAT and CDR2 FQNNGV. CDR3 length: 15 residues. The CDR3 bases are TGTGCCAGCAGCTTAGGGATAGCGGGAGGAGATACGCAGTATTTT. Its protein is CASSLGIAGGDTQYF.

This clone was found a few times. This chain uses TRBV6-5 with TRBJ1-2; 7 bases are shared with TRBD1. CDR3 length: 13 amino acids. Germline loops: CDR1 MNHEY, CDR2 SVGAGI. V lost 2 bases, J lost 8 bases, and 5 bases stayed unmatched. The CDR3 bases are TGTGCCAGCAGTTACGACAGGGCAGAAGGCTACACCTTC. Residues: CASSYDRAEGYTF.

The chain links TRBV27 to TRBJ2-3; maybe TRBD2 (7 bases). The germline V gene has CDR1 MNHEY and CDR2 SMNVEV (reference sequence). The CDR3 consists of 15 residues. V shed 4 bases and J shed 4 bases, with 15 bases lying between them. CDR3 residues: CASSSGGGRADTQYF. The CDR3 DNA sequence: TGTGCCAGCAGTTCGGGGGGCGGTAGAGCAGATACGCAGTATTTT.

The CDR3 DNA reads TGCGCCAGCAGCCAAGCGACAGGGAGCTCCTACGAGCAGTACTTC. Its protein product is CASSQATGSSYEQYF. The rearrangement uses TRBV4-3 and TRBJ2-7; 7 bases map to TRBD1. Germline V CDR1 and CDR2: LGHNA, YSLEER. V lost 1 base and J lost 0; bases outside the gene matches: 3. The CDR3 length is 15 residues.

The genes are TRBV30 and TRBJ2-3; unclear D gene. The germline CDR1 and CDR2 sequences are GTSNPN and SVGIG (reference sequence). Between the trimmed V and J ends, which lost 0 bases and 2 bases, there was a span of 12 bases. The CDR3 runs 15 residues. CDR3 region: CAWSVLSRITDTQYF. The DNA of the CDR3 is TGTGCCTGGAGTGTACTTAGCAGAATCACAGATACGCAGTATTTT.

In its sample, this clone was seen a few times. The J gene is TRBJ1-1, the V gene TRBV4-1; D might be TRBD1 (5 bases). This CDR3 has 14 residues. The V gene lost 1 base and the J gene lost 7 bases, with 13 bases spanning the gap. Looked up from germline, CDR1 is MGHRA and CDR2 is YSYEKL. This CDR3 reads CASSQVFGGSEAFF. The CDR3 DNA reads TGCGCCAGCAGCCAAGTGTTCGGGGGTAGTGAAGCTTTCTTT.

In this sample, this clone turned up once. This sequence joins TRBV2 and TRBJ1-1; 11 nucleotides line up with TRBD1. V was clipped by 9 bases and J by 2 bases; unmatched bases: 5. The germline CDR1 and CDR2 sequences are SNHLY and FYNNEI. The CDR3 consists of 14 residues. The CDR3 is CASRDRGGNTEAFF. The CDR3 region has the DNA TGTGCCAGTCGGGACAGGGGGGGTAACACTGAAGCTTTCTTT. Complete variable domain (other parts from reference TRBV2 and TRBJ1-1): EPEVTQTPSHQVTQMGQEVILRCVPISNHLYFYWYRQILGQKVEFLVSFYNNEISEKSEIFDDQFSVERPDGSNFTLKIRSTKLEDSAMYFCASRDRGGNTEAFFGQGTRLTVV.

J is TRBJ2-1 and V is TRBV9, with 10 bases fitting TRBD1. This CDR3 is 12 amino acids long. V trimming: 6 bases; J trimming: 8 bases; junction bases outside the gene matches: 2. Germline V gene lookup returns CDR1 SGDLS and CDR2 YYNGEE. The CDR3 DNA reads as TGTGCCAGCACGACAGGGGGCTATGAGCAGTTCTTC. It encodes CASTTGGYEQFF.

The chain has TRBV4-2 and TRBJ2-7; 8 positions agree with TRBD1. This CDR3 contains 15 residues. With V trimmed by 2 bases and J by 4 bases, 7 bases remained unmatched. Per germline, CDR1 LGHNA and CDR2 YNFKEQ. The CDR3 loop is CASSQRTGMVYEQYF. DNA of the CDR3: TGTGCCAGCAGCCAACGGACAGGGATGGTATACGAGCAGTACTTC.

The rearrangement uses TRBV4-2 and TRBJ2-3, with TRBD1 matching 7 bases. J was trimmed by 2 bases and V by 4 bases; bases with no gene match: 6. The CDR3 loop spans 15 amino acids. Germline assignment: CDR1 LGHNA and CDR2 YNFKEQ. CDR3 protein: CASSPTGVITDTQYF. The CDR3, as DNA: TGTGCCAGCAGCCCTACAGGGGTCATCACAGATACGCAGTATTTT.

CDR3 DNA: TGTGCCAGCTCACCATCTAGCGGGTATTCCTACGAGCAGTACTTC. The encoded protein is CASSPSSGYSYEQYF. J is TRBJ2-7 and V is TRBV18; 8 bases align to TRBD2. The CDR3 totals 15 residues. Germline V gives CDR1 KGHSH, CDR2 LQKENI. Trimming at V came to 2 bases and at J to 1 base, leaving 4 bases not matched to a gene.

The chain has TRBV9 and TRBJ2-5, with D perhaps TRBD2 (6 bases). This CDR3 is built from 15 residues. Per germline, CDR1 SGDLS and CDR2 YYNGEE. Trimming removed 1 base from V and 5 bases from J, with 15 bases in between. In DNA form, the CDR3 reads TGTGCCAGCAGCGTACTGTCTAGCGAATTTGAGACCCAGTACTTC. It is translated as CASSVLSSEFETQYF. Complete variable domain (other parts from reference TRBV9 and TRBJ2-5): DSGVTQTPKHLITATGQRVTLRCSPRSGDLSVYWYQQSLDQGLQFLIQYYNGEERAKGNILERFSAQQFPDLHSELNLSSLELGDSALYFCASSVLSSEFETQYFGPGTRLLVL.

The chain uses TRBV28 and TRBJ2-5; 7 positions match TRBD2. The germline CDR1 and CDR2 sequences are MDHEN and SYDVKM. The CDR3 consists of 14 residues. V was clipped by 8 bases and J by 4 bases; unmatched bases: 10. CDR3 loop: CASSREGLGETQYF. CDR3 in DNA: TGTGCCAGCTCTAGGGAGGGACTGGGAGAGACCCAGTACTTC.

This sequence joins TRBV28 and TRBJ2-7; 7 bases align to TRBD1. The CDR3 extends over 15 amino acids. V was pared by 4 bases and J by 0 bases, with 6 bases of the junction left unmatched. CDR1 is MDHEN, CDR2 SYDVKM, per germline. CDR3 coding DNA: TGTGCCAGCAGTTCCCAGGGACAGTTCTCCTACGAGCAGTACTTC. Amino acid sequence: CASSSQGQFSYEQYF.

This clone was detected only a few times. The chain uses TRBV4-2 and TRBJ1-3; D ambiguous. CDR1 is LGHNA, CDR2 YNFKEQ, per germline. This CDR3 is 14 amino acids long. V lost 1 base to trimming and J lost 4 bases, with 8 bases between them. The CDR3 nucleotides are TGTGCCAGCAGCCAAGCGGTTGCAGGAAACACCATATATTTT. As protein: CASSQAVAGNTIYF.

This chain links TRBV7-6 with TRBJ2-1; 7 bases fit TRBD2. The CDR3 covers 14 residues. CDR1 and CDR2 from the germline V gene are SGHVS and FNYEAQ. J gave up 3 bases and V 8 bases, and 7 bases lay outside the gene matches. The CDR3, as DNA: TGTGCCAGCTCGGAGCGGGAACACTACAATGAGCAGTTCTTC. Amino acid sequence: CASSEREHYNEQFF. Together with reference TRBV7-6 and TRBJ2-1, the CDR3 gives the full variable domain: GAGVSQSPRYKVTKRGQDVALRCDPISGHVSLYWYRQALGQGPEFLTYFNYEAQQDKSGLPNDRFSAERPEGSISTLTIQRTEQRDSAMYRCASSEREHYNEQFFGPGTRLTVL.

J is TRBJ1-2 and V is TRBV6-5; the D is unclear. Trimming took off 2 bases at V and 4 bases at J, with 8 bases between the two ends. Germline V CDR1 and CDR2: MNHEY, SVGAGI. The CDR3 sequence is 13 residues long. The CDR3 reads CASSYGGSYGYTF. DNA of the CDR3: TGTGCCAGCAGTTACGGCGGGTCCTATGGCTACACCTTC.

The genes are TRBV4-3 and TRBJ2-5; tentative D call: TRBD2 (5 bases). The germline V gene has CDR1 LGHNA and CDR2 YSLEER. The CDR3 loop spans 13 amino acids. With 0 bases removed from V and 4 bases from J, the gap between germline ends came to 6 bases. The CDR3 sequence is CASSQDLAETQYF. CDR3 bases: TGCGCCAGCAGCCAAGACCTAGCAGAGACCCAGTACTTC.

The chain couples TRBV7-9 to TRBJ2-5, with D tentatively TRBD2 (5 bases). V was shortened by 5 bases and J by 9 bases, with 19 bases between the two germline ends. CDR1 is SEHNR and CDR2 is FQNEAQ in the germline V gene (reference sequence). This CDR3 spans 14 amino acids. CDR3 bases: TGTGCCAGCAGCACAAGCGGTTTTGGTGAGGCCCAGTACTTC. Encoded protein: CASSTSGFGEAQYF.

The V call is TRBV27, the J call TRBJ1-5; D might be TRBD1 (6 bases). Germline V CDR1 and CDR2: MNHEY, SMNVEV (reference sequence). The CDR3 is made up of 14 amino acids. The V end was cut by 8 bases, the J end by 0 bases, with 11 bases between. The CDR3 sequence: CASGQTASNQPQHF. The CDR3 bases are TGTGCCAGCGGACAGACCGCTAGCAATCAGCCCCAGCATTTT.

The chain is built from TRBV5-4 and TRBJ2-5; TRBD2 agrees at 10 bases. Germline V gene sequence: CDR1 SGHNT, CDR2 YYREEE (reference sequence). The ends lost 0 bases at V and 4 bases at J; junction bases unmatched: 6. CDR3 length: 16 amino acids. CDR3 DNA sequence: TGTGCCAGCAGCTTGGCGGCTAGCGGGAGTGTAGAGACCCAGTACTTC. Translated, it gives CASSLAASGSVETQYF.

The chain uses TRBV29-1 and TRBJ2-2; D gene uncertain. Trimming took 7 bases from V and 1 from J, leaving 7 bases between them. Germline V CDR1 and CDR2: SQVTM, ANQGSEA. The CDR3 is made up of 12 amino acids. The CDR3 sequence is CSDERNTGELFF. CDR3 bases: TGCAGCGACGAGAGGAACACCGGGGAGCTGTTTTTT.

V usage is TRBV15 and J usage is TRBJ1-4; D possibly corresponds to TRBD1 (6 bases). The germline V gene encodes CDR1 LNHNV and CDR2 YYDKDF (reference sequence). The CDR3 is made up of 13 amino acids. V lost 6 bases to trimming and J lost 5 bases, with 10 bases between them. CDR3 residues: CATSPRGNEKLFF. CDR3 nucleotides: TGTGCCACCAGTCCCAGGGGAAATGAAAAACTGTTTTTT.

V is TRBV4-1 and J is TRBJ2-6, with no clear D. CDR3 size: 19 residues. CDR1 and CDR2 from the germline V gene are MGHRA and YSYEKL. Between the trimmed V and J ends, which lost 0 bases and 0 bases, there was a span of 15 bases. The CDR3: CASSQEMGSLSSGANVLTF. The CDR3 nucleotides read TGCGCCAGCAGCCAAGAGATGGGCTCTCTTAGCTCTGGGGCCAACGTCCTGACTTTC.